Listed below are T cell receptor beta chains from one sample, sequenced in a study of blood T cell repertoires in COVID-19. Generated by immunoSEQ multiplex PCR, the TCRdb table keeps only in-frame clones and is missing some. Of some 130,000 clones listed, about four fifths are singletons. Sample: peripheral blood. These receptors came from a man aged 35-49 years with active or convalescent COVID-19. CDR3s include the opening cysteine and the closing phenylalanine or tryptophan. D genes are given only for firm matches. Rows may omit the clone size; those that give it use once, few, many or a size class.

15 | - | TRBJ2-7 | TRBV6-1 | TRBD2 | CASSEGSGGVKGQYF | TGTGCCAGCAGTGAGGGAAGCGGGGGAGTGAAGGGGCAGTACTTC
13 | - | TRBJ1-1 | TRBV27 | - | CASSLGGNTEAFF | TGTGCCAGCAGTTTAGGAGGGAACACTGAAGCTTTCTTT
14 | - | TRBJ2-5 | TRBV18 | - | CASSPGPGVETQYF | TGTGCCAGCTCACCCGGGCCCGGGGTCGAGACCCAGTACTTC
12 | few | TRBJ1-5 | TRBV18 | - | CASSHRAQPQHF | TGTGCCAGCTCACACAGGGCTCAGCCCCAGCATTTT
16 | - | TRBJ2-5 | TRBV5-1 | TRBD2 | CASSLGASGKQETQYF | TGCGCCAGCAGCTTGGGGGCTAGCGGGAAACAAGAGACCCAGTACTTC
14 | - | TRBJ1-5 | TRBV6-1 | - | CASSERRGNQPQHF | TGTGCCAGCAGTGAAAGAAGGGGGAATCAGCCCCAGCATTTT
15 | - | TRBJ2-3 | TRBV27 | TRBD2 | CASSFKAGRGDTQYF | TGTGCCAGCAGTTTTAAGGCAGGGAGGGGTGATACGCAGTATTTT
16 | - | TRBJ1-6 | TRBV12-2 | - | CASRLARTGGNSPLHF | TGTGCAAGTCGCTTAGCGAGGACAGGGGGTAATTCACCCCTCCACTTT
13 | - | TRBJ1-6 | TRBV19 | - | CASSIAAGSPLHF | TGTGCCAGTAGTATAGCTGCCGGTTCACCCCTCCACTTT
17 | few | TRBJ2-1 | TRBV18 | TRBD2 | CASSRTSGIYTYNEQFF | TGTGCCAGCTCCCGGACTAGCGGAATCTATACCTACAATGAGCAGTTCTTC
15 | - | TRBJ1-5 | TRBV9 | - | CASSVGQGSNQPQHF | TGTGCCAGCAGCGTAGGGCAGGGGAGCAATCAGCCCCAGCATTTT
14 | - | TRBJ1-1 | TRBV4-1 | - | CASSQSRLGAEAFF | TGCGCCAGCAGCCAATCAAGGTTAGGGGCTGAAGCTTTCTTT